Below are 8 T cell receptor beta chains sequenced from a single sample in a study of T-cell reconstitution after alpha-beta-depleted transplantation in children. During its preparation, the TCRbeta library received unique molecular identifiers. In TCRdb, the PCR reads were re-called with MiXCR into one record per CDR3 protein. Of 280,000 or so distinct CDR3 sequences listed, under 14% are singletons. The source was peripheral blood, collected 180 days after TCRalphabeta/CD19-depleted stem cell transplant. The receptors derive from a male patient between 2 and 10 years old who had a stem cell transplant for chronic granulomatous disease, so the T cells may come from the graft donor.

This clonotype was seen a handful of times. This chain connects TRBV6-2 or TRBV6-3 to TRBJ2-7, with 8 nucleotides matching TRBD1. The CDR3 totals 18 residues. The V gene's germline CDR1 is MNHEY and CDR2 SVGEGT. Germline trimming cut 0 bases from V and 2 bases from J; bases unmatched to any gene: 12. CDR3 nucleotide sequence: TGTGCCAGCAGTTACTCTATGGGGACAGGCCCTACAACCTACGAGCAGTACTTC. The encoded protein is CASSYSMGTGPTTYEQYF.

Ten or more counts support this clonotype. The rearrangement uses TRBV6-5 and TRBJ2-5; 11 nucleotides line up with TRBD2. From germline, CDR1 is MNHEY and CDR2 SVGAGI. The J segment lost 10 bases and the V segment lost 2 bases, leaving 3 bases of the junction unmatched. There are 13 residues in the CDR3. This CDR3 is CASSYGLAGGQYF. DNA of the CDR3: TGTGCCAGCAGTTACGGGCTAGCGGGGGGCCAGTACTTC.

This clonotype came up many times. In DNA form, the CDR3 reads TGTGCCAGCAGCTTAGTTTCTAGCGAGACCGCCTACGAGCAGTACTTC. Residues: CASSLVSSETAYEQYF. The chain carries TRBV7-8 and TRBJ2-7; perhaps TRBD2 as D (6 bases). With 1 base removed from V and 2 bases from J, the gap between germline ends came to 15 bases. Germline assignment: CDR1 SGHVS and CDR2 FQNEAQ. The CDR3 has 16 residues.

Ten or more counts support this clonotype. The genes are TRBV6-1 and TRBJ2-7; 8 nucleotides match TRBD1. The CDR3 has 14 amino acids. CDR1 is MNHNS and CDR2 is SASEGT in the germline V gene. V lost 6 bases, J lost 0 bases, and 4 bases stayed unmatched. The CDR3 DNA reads TGTGCCAGCAGAAGGACAGGGAGCTCCTACGAGCAGTACTTC. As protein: CASRRTGSSYEQYF.

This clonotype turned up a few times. The CDR3 DNA sequence: TGTGCCAGCAGTTTATTCCCAGGGGTAGCTTTCTTT. Translation: CASSLFPGVAFF. The J gene is TRBJ1-1, the V gene TRBV28; perhaps TRBD1 as D (6 bases). The germline V and J ends were trimmed by 1 base and 10 bases, with 10 bases remaining between them. CDR1 MDHEN and CDR2 SYDVKM come from the germline V gene. The CDR3 runs to 12 residues.

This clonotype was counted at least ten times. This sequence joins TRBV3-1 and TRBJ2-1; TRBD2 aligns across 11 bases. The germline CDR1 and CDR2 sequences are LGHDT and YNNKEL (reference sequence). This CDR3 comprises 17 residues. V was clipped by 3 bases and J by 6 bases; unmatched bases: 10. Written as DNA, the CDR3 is TGTGCCAGCAGCCACGACCTACTAGCGGGAGCCGGCAATGAGCAGTTCTTC. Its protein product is CASSHDLLAGAGNEQFF.

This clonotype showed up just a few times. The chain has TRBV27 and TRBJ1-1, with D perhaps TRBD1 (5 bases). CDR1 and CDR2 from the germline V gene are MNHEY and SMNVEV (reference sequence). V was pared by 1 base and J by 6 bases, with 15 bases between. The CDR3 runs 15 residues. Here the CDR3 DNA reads TGTGCCAGCAGTTTATATCAGGGAGCGACGTCTGAAGCTTTCTTT. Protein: CASSLYQGATSEAFF.

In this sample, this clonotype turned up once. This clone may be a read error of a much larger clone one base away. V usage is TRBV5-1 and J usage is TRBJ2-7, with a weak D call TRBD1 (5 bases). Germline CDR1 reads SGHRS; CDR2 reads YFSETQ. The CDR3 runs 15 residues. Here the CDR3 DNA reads TGCGCCAGCAGCTTAGACAGCTTTAGCTCCTACGATCAGTACTTC. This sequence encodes CASSLDSFSSYDQYF.